Presented here are 32 T cell receptor beta chains from one specimen sequenced in a study of cytomegalovirus exposure and HLA in healthy donors. The primer mix had 60 Vbeta and 13 Jbeta primers. Sequenced by immunoSEQ multiplex PCR; TCRdb stores in-frame clones only, minus some. This sample has about 180,000 clones, with about 79% found just once. The specimen was PBMCs. These receptors came from a man younger than 30 in good health and CMV-seronegative.

The chain is built from TRBV27 and TRBJ2-5; D may be TRBD1 (6 bases). CDR1 and CDR2 from the germline V gene are MNHEY and SMNVEV (reference sequence). With 2 bases removed from V and 3 bases from J, the gap between germline ends came to 16 bases. The CDR3 runs 16 residues. DNA of the CDR3: TGTGCCAGCAGTTTAAGGTCGGCAGGGGTTAAAGAGACCCAGTACTTC. This encodes CASSLRSAGVKETQYF.

This clone was seen a single time. This chain joins TRBV25-1 and TRBJ2-5; D is perhaps TRBD2 (5 bases). Germline assignment: CDR1 MGHDK and CDR2 SYGVNS. The CDR3 loop spans 11 amino acids. Trimming took off 6 bases at V and 11 bases at J, with 13 bases between the two ends. CDR3 sequence reads: CASSDLGEQYF. The CDR3 DNA reads TGTGCCAGCAGCGACCTTGGGGAGCAGTACTTC.

This clone was seen more than once but under ten times. The chain joins TRBV2 to TRBJ2-3; D is unresolved. The CDR3 contains 13 residues. The V and J ends lost 1 base and 10 bases respectively, with 12 bases between them. Germline CDR1 is SNHLY and CDR2 is FYNNEI. CDR3 nucleotide sequence: TGTGCCAGCAGTGAAGTCGAGGCTAACTCGCAGTATTTT. It translates to CASSEVEANSQYF.

The table lists this clone with a few counts. The DNA for the CDR3 is TGTGCCAGCACCGTAGGTCAGGGGGCGTTGGGCTACACCTTC. This codes for CASTVGQGALGYTF. The rearrangement joins TRBV13 to TRBJ1-2; 8 bases are a match to TRBD1. Germline lookup yields CDR1 PRHDT and CDR2 FYEKMQ (reference sequence). CDR3 length equals 14 residues. Trimming at V came to 7 bases and at J to 8 bases, leaving 12 bases not matched to a gene.

As for this clone: An end of the junction differs from the germline gene, which may be a read error. The J gene is TRBJ2-2, the V gene TRBV2, with TRBD2 matching 11 bases. The CDR3 loop spans 18 amino acids. CDR1 and CDR2 (germline): SNHLY, FYNNEI. The chain's CDR3 is CASGELLAGGANTGELFF. In DNA, the CDR3 is TGTGCCAGCGGTGAACTCCTAGCGGGGGGAGCGAACACCGGGGAGCTGTTTTTT.

The CDR3 nucleotides read TGTGCCAGCAGCCAAGAGGAGGGCAGGGACGATGGCTACACCTTC. Translation: CASSQEEGRDDGYTF. The rearrangement links TRBV4-2 to TRBJ1-2, with D perhaps matching TRBD1 (5 bases). Trimming removed 0 bases from V and 6 bases from J, with 14 bases in between. The germline V gene encodes CDR1 LGHNA and CDR2 YNFKEQ. The CDR3 covers 15 residues.

The chain employs TRBV5-4 and TRBJ2-5; 10 nucleotides align to TRBD2. The J call is in doubt because the DNA end fits TRBJ2-7 better. Germline V lookup: CDR1 SGHNT, CDR2 YYREEE (reference sequence). The CDR3 is made up of 15 amino acids. CDR3: CASSPSASGSGEQYF. The CDR3 region has the DNA TGTGCCAGCAGCCCCTCTGCTAGCGGGAGTGGCGAGCAGTACTTC.

The J gene is TRBJ1-6, the V gene TRBV7-6, with a tentative D call TRBD1 (5 bases). V was clipped by 2 bases and J by 8 bases, with 7 bases between them. CDR1 and CDR2 from the germline V gene are SGHVS and FNYEAQ. There are 13 residues in the CDR3. The CDR3 DNA follows: TGTGCCAGCAGCTTATCGGGGGATTCACCCCTCCACTTT. Its translation is CASSLSGDSPLHF.

The rearrangement joins TRBV6-1 to TRBJ2-5; 8 bases line up with TRBD1. This CDR3 has 12 residues. Germline V gene data show CDR1 as MNHNS and CDR2 as SASEGT. CDR3 DNA sequence: TGTGGGTACCGGGACAGGCAAGAGACCCAGTACTTC. This sequence encodes CGYRDRQETQYF.

This clone was observed once. The chain joins TRBV5-1 to TRBJ2-7, with a tentative D call TRBD1 (6 bases). CDR1 is SGHRS and CDR2 is YFSETQ in the germline V gene. The CDR3 extends over 13 amino acids. V lost 3 bases to trimming and J lost 8 bases, with 15 bases between them. CDR3 bases: TGCGCCAGCAGCTCGAGCCCAGGGGACAAGCAGTACTTC. Protein: CASSSSPGDKQYF.

The rearrangement uses TRBV5-4 and TRBJ2-2; TRBD2 matches at 12 bases. J gave up 4 bases and V 4 bases, and 5 bases lay outside the gene matches. The CDR3 runs to 16 residues. The germline V gene has CDR1 SGHNT and CDR2 YYREEE (reference sequence). The CDR3 loop reads CASSLGTSGRTGELFF. The DNA for the CDR3 is TGTGCCAGCAGCCTCGGGACTAGCGGGCGCACCGGGGAGCTGTTTTTT.

The rearrangement uses TRBV9 and TRBJ1-4; 8 bases line up with TRBD1. The CDR3 spans 15 residues. V gave up 4 bases and J gave up 2 bases; unmatched junction bases: 4. CDR1 and CDR2 (germline): SGDLS, YYNGEE. Here the CDR3 DNA reads TGTGCCAGCAGCACTAGGACAGGGACTAATGAAAAACTGTTTTTT. Its translation is CASSTRTGTNEKLFF.

The chain couples TRBV5-1 to TRBJ2-3; 9 bases agree with TRBD2. CDR3 size: 17 residues. Germline-derived CDR1 and CDR2 are SGHRS and YFSETQ. The J segment lost 3 bases and the V segment lost 2 bases, leaving 10 bases of the junction unmatched. Here the CDR3 reads CASSFESSGAKTDTQYF. CDR3 coding DNA: TGCGCCAGCAGCTTTGAGTCTAGCGGGGCTAAAACAGATACGCAGTATTTT.

The chain joins TRBV29-1 to TRBJ2-1, with 7 bases lining up with TRBD2. The CDR3 extends over 12 amino acids. Losses at the gene ends were 7 bases for V and 8 bases for J; bases not matched to a gene: 8. The germline V gene encodes CDR1 SQVTM and CDR2 ANQGSEA. The CDR3 protein is CSAATSSHEQFF. CDR3 sequence (DNA): TGCAGCGCTGCGACTAGCTCGCATGAGCAGTTCTTC.

The chain combines TRBV4-1 with TRBJ2-3, with 8 bases identical to TRBD1. The V gene end was trimmed by 2 bases and the J gene end by 1 base; junction bases not matched to a gene: 2. The germline V gene has CDR1 MGHRA and CDR2 YSYEKL. CDR3 length: 15 amino acids. This CDR3 is CASSQTDRGTDTQYF. CDR3 bases: TGCGCCAGCAGCCAAACGGACAGGGGCACAGATACGCAGTATTTT.

This clone showed up just a few times. A read error may produce the germline difference seen at one junction end. The chain recombines TRBV7-9 with TRBJ2-7; 9 nucleotides align to TRBD1. The CDR3 is made up of 14 amino acids. From germline, CDR1 is SEHNR and CDR2 FQNEAQ (reference sequence). The CDR3 is CSSSEGGTGREQYF. In DNA, the CDR3 is TGTTCCAGCAGCGAAGGAGGGACAGGGCGCGAGCAGTACTTC.

Notes on this clone: Other DNA sequences in the sample encode the same CDR3. This chain joins TRBV29-1 and TRBJ1-2, with 7 bases matching TRBD1. The CDR3 spans 11 residues. The junction had 4 bases not matched to a gene; V was cut back by 6 bases and J by 6 bases. The V gene's germline CDR1 is SQVTM and CDR2 ANQGSEA. The CDR3 sequence: CSVSTGHGYTF. The CDR3 bases are TGCAGCGTCTCGACAGGGCATGGCTACACCTTC.

The chain uses TRBV19 and TRBJ2-2, with 11 bases that match TRBD2. The V gene end was trimmed by 5 bases and the J gene end by 4 bases; junction bases not matched to a gene: 6. Germline V gene lookup returns CDR1 LNHDA and CDR2 SQIVND (reference sequence). The CDR3 extends over 16 amino acids. The CDR3 protein is CASSLLAGGATGELFF. CDR3 nucleotide sequence: TGTGCCAGTAGTCTGCTAGCGGGAGGTGCCACCGGGGAGCTGTTTTTT.

This clone was detected once. CDR3 residues: CASSTDPRQRTMNTEAFF. In DNA form, the CDR3 reads TGTGCCAGCAGTACGGACCCTCGACAGAGAACCATGAACACTGAAGCTTTCTTT. The chain recombines TRBV5-4 with TRBJ1-1; D is perhaps TRBD1 (5 bases). The ends were cut back, 5 bases at V and 0 bases at J, with 23 bases in the middle. The germline CDR1 and CDR2 sequences are SGHNT and YYREEE (reference sequence). This CDR3 contains 18 residues.

This chain uses TRBV5-1 with TRBJ1-6; 8 nucleotides agree with TRBD1. Per the germline V gene, CDR1 is SGHRS and CDR2 is YFSETQ. V was pared by 3 bases and J by 7 bases, with 6 bases of the junction left unmatched. The CDR3 has 15 residues. CDR3 bases: TGCGCCAGCAGCTCGTCAGGGGGCGGGAATTCACCCCTCCACTTT. Translation gives CASSSSGGGNSPLHF.

In this sample, this clone turned up a few times. This chain uses TRBV4-1 with TRBJ2-7, with D perhaps matching TRBD2 (6 bases). The CDR3 has 14 residues. The germline V gene has CDR1 MGHRA and CDR2 YSYEKL. Trimming cost V 1 base and J 5 bases, with 12 bases left between them. CDR3 in DNA: TGCGCCAGCAGCCAAGTAATAGGGGAGGACGAGCAGTACTTC. Its protein product is CASSQVIGEDEQYF.

V usage is TRBV2 and J usage is TRBJ2-2; 12 bases are a match to TRBD1. Germline loops: CDR1 SNHLY, CDR2 FYNNEI. V was pared by 8 bases and J by 8 bases, with 15 bases of the junction left unmatched. CDR3 length: 17 amino acids. The CDR3 region is CASERSPGQGARGELFF. CDR3 bases: TGTGCCAGCGAACGTTCCCCGGGACAGGGGGCGCGTGGGGAGCTGTTTTTT.

The chain recombines TRBV19 with TRBJ1-2; D gene uncertain. The V end lost 5 bases, the J end lost 5 bases, and 12 bases lay between the germline ends. The germline V gene encodes CDR1 LNHDA and CDR2 SQIVND (reference sequence). The CDR3 has 13 amino acids. CDR3 sequence: CASSPGLGYGYTF. The CDR3 nucleotides are TGTGCCAGTAGTCCGGGGTTAGGTTATGGCTACACCTTC.

V usage is TRBV28 and J usage is TRBJ1-2; 7 bases match TRBD1. Trimming took 4 bases from V and 4 from J; bases not matched to a gene: 3. The CDR3 contains 13 residues. Germline values: CDR1 MDHEN, CDR2 SYDVKM. CDR3 DNA sequence: TGTGCCAGCAGTTCCGGACAGGTCTATGGCTACACCTTC. The encoded protein is CASSSGQVYGYTF.

This clone was observed a handful of times. The chain is built from TRBV11-3 and TRBJ1-5, with 8 nucleotides matching TRBD1. Looked up from germline, CDR1 is SGHNT and CDR2 is YENEEA. There are 18 residues in the CDR3. The V gene end was trimmed by 4 bases and the J gene end by 0 bases; junction bases not matched to a gene: 11. The CDR3 sequence: CASSYCITGGGSNQPQHF. The CDR3 DNA reads TGTGCCAGCAGCTATTGTATCACAGGGGGAGGTAGCAATCAGCCCCAGCATTTT.

The CDR3 reads CASSPGRDRPSLGEAFF. CDR3 coding DNA: TGCGCCAGCAGCCCGGGCCGGGACAGGCCCTCTCTGGGCGAAGCTTTCTTT. The V gene is TRBV5-1, the J gene TRBJ1-1, with 8 positions matching TRBD1. V trimming: 4 bases; J trimming: 8 bases; junction bases outside the gene matches: 19. This CDR3 contains 17 residues. Germline assignment: CDR1 SGHRS and CDR2 YFSETQ.

This chain joins TRBV19 and TRBJ1-1; 7 bases are shared with TRBD1. V dropped 3 bases and J dropped 4; count of bases not matched to a gene: 5. This CDR3 comprises 14 residues. Germline CDR1 reads LNHDA; CDR2 reads SQIVND (reference sequence). The CDR3 loop is CASSIWQGGTEAFF. CDR3 DNA: TGTGCCAGTAGTATTTGGCAGGGGGGCACTGAAGCTTTCTTT.

The chain combines TRBV18 with TRBJ2-2; TRBD1 matches at 9 bases. This CDR3 is built from 18 residues. Germline CDR1 reads KGHSH; CDR2 reads LQKENI. The V gene end was trimmed by 2 bases and the J gene end by 3 bases; junction bases not matched to a gene: 10. The CDR3 region has the DNA TGTGCCAGCTCACCAGACTTCAGGACAGGGGCCTACACCGGGGAGCTGTTTTTT. Translating gives CASSPDFRTGAYTGELFF.

This clone was counted only a few times. The chain combines TRBV19 with TRBJ1-6; no definite D call. Germline V gene sequence: CDR1 LNHDA, CDR2 SQIVND (reference sequence). V was cut by 3 bases and J by 5 bases, with 8 bases left in between. The CDR3 has 14 residues. This CDR3 reads CASSIRGDNSPLHF. CDR3 DNA sequence: TGTGCCAGTAGTATCCGGGGAGATAATTCACCCCTCCACTTT.

J is TRBJ1-3 and V is TRBV6-6; 7 bases are a match to TRBD1. The CDR3 extends over 14 amino acids. CDR1 and CDR2 from the germline V gene are MNHNY and SVGAGI (reference sequence). Trimming cost V 6 bases and J 0 bases; bases outside gene matches: 2. As DNA, the CDR3 is TGTGCCAGCAGCCACAGGGGCTCTGGAAACACCATATATTTT. This codes for CASSHRGSGNTIYF.

This chain links TRBV14 with TRBJ1-1, with D tentatively TRBD1 (5 bases). The V end was cut by 0 bases, the J end by 0 bases, with 11 bases between. CDR3 length: 16 amino acids. Germline lookup yields CDR1 SGHDN and CDR2 FVKESK. In DNA form, the CDR3 reads TGTGCCAGCAGCCAAGATAGGGGTGTGGTGAACACTGAAGCTTTCTTT. Protein product: CASSQDRGVVNTEAFF.

The J gene is TRBJ2-3, the V gene TRBV20-1; unclear D gene. Trimming removed 5 bases at V and 3 bases at J, with 6 bases between. CDR3 length: 11 amino acids. CDR1 and CDR2 from the germline V gene are DFQATT and SNEGSKA (reference sequence). The CDR3 nucleotides are TGCAGTGCTTTCCCAACAGATACGCAGTATTTT. Protein sequence: CSAFPTDTQYF.